This T cell receptor (beta chain) was documented in a study of blood T cell repertoires in COVID-19. Background on the study: PBMCs, B-cell-depleted T cells, or T cells provided the cDNA or gDNA that made up the material.

This CDR3 contains 12 residues. The V segment lost 6 bases and the J segment 4 bases; nucleotides outside the gene matches: 3. Germline lookup yields CDR1 GTSNPN and CDR2 SVGIG (reference sequence). This clone came up once. Using immunoSEQ multiplex PCR, the repertoire was profiled, and TCRdb retains in-frame clones only, with some absent. This sample has about 240,000 clones, with 87% found just once. This receptor was identified in a man in his sixties who had recovered from COVID-19. Sequenced: peripheral blood. The chain carries TRBV30 and TRBJ1-1, with 9 bases lining up with TRBD1. CDR3 sequence reads: CACDRGFTEAFF. CDR3 coding DNA: TGTGCCTGCGACAGGGGGTTCACTGAAGCTTTCTTT.